This T cell receptor (beta chain) was recorded in a study of T cell responses to AZD1222 COVID-19 vaccine. Assay: immunoSEQ multiplex PCR; the TCRdb copy retains only in-frame clones and omits some. The table includes approximately 100,000 clones, nearly 90% detected once. This CDR3 region has 15 residues. With 0 bases removed from V and 6 bases from J, the gap between germline ends came to 12 bases. From germline, CDR1 is MNHEY and CDR2 SMNVEV (reference sequence). The TCR comes from an adult who received the AZD1222 COVID-19 vaccine. The chain uses TRBV27 and TRBJ2-1; D call uncertain. Sequenced material: peripheral blood, taken 28 days after the second AZD1222 dose. The CDR3 sequence is CASSLSPGQVNEQFF. CDR3 DNA sequence: TGTGCCAGCAGTTTATCCCCTGGGCAGGTCAATGAGCAGTTCTTC.